These 14 T cell receptor beta chains originate from one sample sequenced in a study of CD8+ T cells in alopecia areata. RNA extraction and reverse transcription yielded cDNA as sequencing template. Libraries were prepared by immunoSEQ multiplex PCR; TCRdb keeps only in-frame clonotypes and omits some of them. The table lists 170,000 or so clones, more than 60% of them singletons, with about 1.7% in the top ten. The sample in question was CD4+ T cells sorted from blood, obtained at week 0. The receptors come from a human donor with alopecia areata.

The rearrangement uses TRBV30 and TRBJ1-2; tentatively, D is TRBD1 (5 bases). CDR1 and CDR2 from the germline V gene are GTSNPN and SVGIG (reference sequence). Trimming removed 0 bases at V and 4 bases at J, with 9 bases between. CDR3 size: 13 residues. The CDR3 coding sequence is TGTGCCTGGAGTGTGCAGGGCCCCTATGGCTACACCTTC. The encoded protein is CAWSVQGPYGYTF.

The chain employs TRBV4-3 and TRBJ2-3, with 8 bases that match TRBD1. Germline V lookup: CDR1 LGHNA, CDR2 YSLEER. The CDR3 covers 16 residues. Trimming took 4 bases from V and 1 from J; bases not matched to a gene: 7. This chain's CDR3 is CASSPTDRVGTDTQYF. Here the CDR3 DNA reads TGCGCCAGCAGCCCCACGGACAGGGTTGGCACAGATACGCAGTATTTT.

This chain uses TRBV7-3 with TRBJ2-1; the D is unclear. CDR3 length: 13 amino acids. The ends were cut back, 2 bases at V and 7 bases at J, with 9 bases in the middle. CDR1 SGHTA and CDR2 FQGTGA come from the germline V gene. The CDR3 sequence is CASSLDRWNEQFF. CDR3 bases: TGTGCCAGCAGCTTAGACCGCTGGAATGAGCAGTTCTTC.

This clone has just one count. This chain uses TRBV7-2 with TRBJ2-5; D is possibly TRBD2 (6 bases). Per the germline V gene, CDR1 is SGHTA and CDR2 is FQGNSA. V lost 1 base and J lost 2, with 11 bases in between. The CDR3 is 15 residues long. The CDR3 region has the DNA TGTGCCAGCAGCTTAGTGGCAGGGAGGCAAGAGACCCAGTACTTC. Translation: CASSLVAGRQETQYF.

Here the CDR3 DNA reads TGCGCCAGCAGCCAAGTACAGGAGGGGAATACGCAGTATTTT. Residues: CASSQVQEGNTQYF. V is TRBV4-1 and J is TRBJ2-3; D is perhaps TRBD2 (6 bases). The germline V gene has CDR1 MGHRA and CDR2 YSYEKL. CDR3 length equals 14 residues. Deletions cut 1 base from V and 7 bases from J, with 12 bases between.

V gene TRBV5-1 combines with J gene TRBJ2-7; TRBD2 aligns across 10 bases. Germline V lookup: CDR1 SGHRS, CDR2 YFSETQ. CDR3 length: 15 amino acids. Trimming removed 5 bases from V and 2 bases from J; junction bases left unmatched: 7. The CDR3, as DNA: TGCGCCAGCAGTCCCTCTAGCGGGAGTACCTACGAGCAGTACTTC. It is translated as CASSPSSGSTYEQYF.

This clone has a handful of counts. The rearrangement uses TRBV29-1 and TRBJ2-1, with D possibly being TRBD1 (6 bases). CDR3 length: 13 amino acids. V gave up 7 bases and J gave up 6 bases, with 16 bases separating them. CDR1 and CDR2 (germline): SQVTM, ANQGSEA. The CDR3 protein is CSGERNRVNEQFF. In DNA form, the CDR3 reads TGCAGCGGCGAACGAAACAGGGTCAATGAGCAGTTCTTC.

This clone was picked up a small number of times. The CDR3 reads CASRVGANVLTF. As DNA, the CDR3 is TGTGCCAGCAGGGTTGGGGCCAACGTCCTGACTTTC. The chain employs TRBV2 and TRBJ2-6; no definite D call. CDR1 and CDR2 (germline): SNHLY, FYNNEI. The CDR3 is made up of 12 amino acids. Trimming pared 6 bases from V and 3 bases from J, leaving 3 bases between.

V is TRBV5-1 and J is TRBJ2-7; 9 bases agree with TRBD1. Germline-derived CDR1 and CDR2 are SGHRS and YFSETQ. The ends lost 0 bases at V and 5 bases at J; junction bases unmatched: 6. The CDR3 is 15 amino acids. CDR3 in amino acids: CASSLAGTGSDEQYF. The CDR3 nucleotides are TGCGCCAGCAGCTTGGCCGGGACAGGGTCCGACGAGCAGTACTTC.

The chain joins TRBV25-1 to TRBJ2-3; D gene uncertain. The V end was cut by 5 bases, the J end by 3 bases, with 9 bases between. Germline assignment: CDR1 MGHDK and CDR2 SYGVNS. CDR3 size: 13 residues. The CDR3 bases are TGTGCCAGCAGTCGTCAGTCTACAGATACGCAGTATTTT. As protein: CASSRQSTDTQYF.

This clone was seen a handful of times. The V and J genes are TRBV7-2 and TRBJ2-1; 13 bases are a match to TRBD2. The CDR3 spans 16 residues. Germline values: CDR1 SGHTA, CDR2 FQGNSA. V was clipped by 5 bases and J by 5 bases; unmatched bases: 6. CDR3 nucleotide sequence: TGTGCCAGCAGCCGACGGACTAGCGGGAGAAACAATGAGCAGTTCTTC. Translation gives CASSRRTSGRNNEQFF. Full variable domain (remainder filled in from reference TRBV7-2 and TRBJ2-1): GAGVSQSPSNKVTEKGKDVELRCDPISGHTALYWYRQSLGQGLEFLIYFQGNSAPDKSGLPSDRFSAERTGGSVSTLTIQRTQQEDSAVYLCASSRRTSGRNNEQFFGPGTRLTVL.

CDR3 protein: CAWSRDGTGNIQYF. DNA of the CDR3: TGTGCCTGGAGTCGGGACGGCACAGGAAACATTCAGTACTTC. J is TRBJ2-4 and V is TRBV30; possibly TRBD1 or TRBD2 for D (5 bases each). V dropped 2 bases and J dropped 6 bases, with 14 bases sitting between them. The CDR3 has 14 amino acids. CDR1 and CDR2 from the germline V gene are GTSNPN and SVGIG (reference sequence).

The chain employs TRBV30 and TRBJ1-4; 7 bases are a match to TRBD1. V was clipped by 3 bases and J by 7 bases; unmatched bases: 11. The CDR3 is 15 residues long. Germline V CDR1 and CDR2: GTSNPN, SVGIG (reference sequence). CDR3 sequence reads: CAWRDPGQKIEKLFF. In nucleotides, the CDR3 is TGTGCCTGGAGGGATCCGGGACAGAAAATTGAAAAACTGTTTTTT.

This clone was detected only once. The V and J genes are TRBV6-6 and TRBJ2-1; maybe TRBD1 (5 bases). V lost 8 bases to trimming and J lost 9 bases, with 17 bases between them. The CDR3 has 13 amino acids. Looked up from germline, CDR1 is MNHNY and CDR2 is SVGAGI (reference sequence). CDR3 residues: CASAQTESSEQFF. The CDR3 DNA is TGTGCCAGCGCCCAGACAGAAAGCAGTGAGCAGTTCTTC.